The 23 T cell receptor beta chains listed next were all sequenced from one sample in a study of blood T cell repertoires in COVID-19 (dated by TCRdb to the early 2020s). The library was generated by the immunoSEQ multiplex PCR assay. TCRdb took over this immuneACCESS table, retaining in-frame rearrangements with V and J assigned. Such tables are incomplete; in checked studies, under half of the missing clones stem from an unresolved V gene, and the remainder is unexplained. In all, the sample holds around 130,000 clones, and around 91% of those were seen once. The top ten hold 25% to 30% of the sample. Sequencing used peripheral blood. These receptors were taken from a man aged 65-85 years with active or convalescent COVID-19.

The rearrangement joins TRBV7-2 to TRBJ1-2, with TRBD1 matching 7 bases. The J segment lost 5 bases and the V segment lost 5 bases, leaving 11 bases of the junction unmatched. In germline, CDR1 is SGHTA, CDR2 FQGNSA. The CDR3 runs 15 residues. CDR3 region: CASSPLLGGGYGYTF. CDR3 nucleotide sequence: TGTGCCAGCAGCCCCCTGCTAGGGGGCGGGTATGGCTACACCTTC.

The chain uses TRBV28 and TRBJ1-1, with 10 bases aligning to TRBD1. J lost 12 bases, V lost 6 bases, and 10 bases had no gene match. In germline, CDR1 is MDHEN, CDR2 SYDVKM. CDR3 length: 13 residues. The CDR3 nucleotides are TGTGCCAGCAGGGGGGGACAGGGGAGTAAAACTTTCTTT. Protein: CASRGGQGSKTFF.

This chain joins TRBV28 and TRBJ2-1; maybe TRBD2 (6 bases). Germline loops: CDR1 MDHEN, CDR2 SYDVKM. Between the trimmed V and J ends, which lost 5 bases and 6 bases, there was a span of 11 bases. CDR3 length: 13 residues. The CDR3 is CASSLRLGNEQFF. The CDR3 bases are TGTGCCAGCAGTCTCAGACTAGGCAATGAGCAGTTCTTC.

The chain is built from TRBV24-1 and TRBJ2-3; 10 nucleotides line up with TRBD2. Unmatched junction bases numbered 9, after V lost 1 base and J lost 9 bases. The CDR3 contains 16 residues. In germline, CDR1 is KGHDR, CDR2 SFDVKD. The CDR3 region is CATSDLGPSGGGTQYF. CDR3 nucleotides: TGTGCCACCAGTGATTTAGGACCTAGCGGGGGAGGCACGCAGTATTTT.

The rearrangement joins TRBV2 to TRBJ2-6; 9 nucleotides align to TRBD1. The germline V gene encodes CDR1 SNHLY and CDR2 FYNNEI. The CDR3 covers 17 residues. V was pared by 9 bases and J by 1 base, with 10 bases of the junction left unmatched. The CDR3: CASVGGTGRSGANVLTF. Written as DNA, the CDR3 is TGTGCCAGTGTTGGAGGGACAGGGCGATCTGGGGCCAACGTCCTGACTTTC.

As to this clone: Additional DNA sequences in this sample encode the identical CDR3. V gene TRBV24-1 combines with J gene TRBJ2-1; 12 bases match TRBD2. V lost 4 bases and J lost 2; bases outside the gene matches: 2. The CDR3 runs 16 residues. Germline values: CDR1 KGHDR, CDR2 SFDVKD. CDR3 DNA: TGTGCCACCAGTGACTCTAGCGGGAGGGCCTACAATGAGCAGTTCTTC. This codes for CATSDSSGRAYNEQFF.

This clone was seen once. The rearrangement uses TRBV27 and TRBJ2-3; TRBD1 matches 9 bases. Germline CDR1 MNHEY, CDR2 SMNVEV (reference sequence). V gave up 7 bases and J gave up 3 bases; unmatched junction bases: 11. The CDR3 is 16 amino acids. In DNA form, the CDR3 reads TGTGCCAGCACCGGGACAGGGATCAAGAGGACAGATACGCAGTATTTT. This translates into CASTGTGIKRTDTQYF.

The CDR3 loop is CASSPLGALNEKLFF. CDR3 DNA: TGTGCCAGCTCACCATTGGGGGCCCTTAATGAAAAACTGTTTTTT. J is TRBJ1-4 and V is TRBV18; D is possibly TRBD1 (6 bases). CDR1 is KGHSH and CDR2 is LQKENI in the germline V gene. V lost 2 bases, J lost 4 bases, and 11 bases lay in between. The CDR3 covers 15 residues.

The chain joins TRBV7-2 to TRBJ2-2; possible D gene TRBD2, 5 bases. V was pared by 1 base and J by 6 bases, with 15 bases between. CDR1 and CDR2 (germline): SGHTA, FQGNSA. The CDR3 loop spans 16 amino acids. CDR3 DNA sequence: TGTGCCAGCAGCTTAGGATGGCCTCTGGAGGCCGGGGAGCTGTTTTTT. This encodes CASSLGWPLEAGELFF.

J is TRBJ1-3 and V is TRBV5-1; possible D gene TRBD1, 6 bases. In germline, CDR1 is SGHRS, CDR2 YFSETQ. V lost 7 bases to trimming and J lost 3 bases, with 14 bases between them. The CDR3 has 14 amino acids. CDR3 nucleotides: TGCGCCAGCCAAGGGACACCAAGTGGAAACACCATATATTTT. As protein: CASQGTPSGNTIYF.

The chain joins TRBV7-3 to TRBJ1-6; a possible D gene is TRBD1 (5 bases). V was pared by 2 bases and J by 6 bases, with 5 bases between. The CDR3 sequence is 13 residues long. CDR1 is SGHTA and CDR2 is FQGTGA in the germline V gene. The CDR3 reads CASSLDSNSPLHF. The CDR3 DNA sequence: TGTGCCAGCAGCTTAGACAGTAATTCACCCCTCCACTTT.

V usage is TRBV6-1 and J usage is TRBJ1-5, with a weak D call TRBD1 (6 bases). Germline-derived CDR1 and CDR2 are MNHNS and SASEGT. This CDR3 has 15 residues. Trimming took 3 bases from V and 1 from J, leaving 10 bases between them. This CDR3 reads CASSEGGASNQPQHF. CDR3 coding DNA: TGTGCCAGCAGTGAGGGGGGGGCGAGCAATCAGCCCCAGCATTTT.

This clone appeared a single time. The chain uses TRBV2 and TRBJ2-7, with D tentatively TRBD1 (6 bases). CDR3 length equals 14 residues. CDR1 SNHLY and CDR2 FYNNEI come from the germline V gene. V was trimmed by 6 bases and J by 0 bases, leaving 12 bases between them. The CDR3 DNA is TGTGCCAGCAGCTTGGACAGCAGCTCCTACGAGCAGTACTTC. Encoded protein: CASSLDSSSYEQYF.

In its sample, this clone was seen once. This chain connects TRBV27 to TRBJ2-7; D gene uncertain. Germline V CDR1 and CDR2: MNHEY, SMNVEV (reference sequence). The ends were cut back, 2 bases at V and 0 bases at J, with 11 bases in the middle. The CDR3 length is 15 residues. The CDR3 DNA follows: TGTGCCAGCAGTTTAAGGTGGGCCAGCTCCTACGAGCAGTACTTC. Translation gives CASSLRWASSYEQYF.

The chain links TRBV14 to TRBJ1-1, with D perhaps matching TRBD1 (5 bases). Trimming left V 6 bases short and J 0 bases short, with 8 bases between. The CDR3 totals 13 residues. CDR1 and CDR2 from the germline V gene are SGHDN and FVKESK. The CDR3: CASRPTVNTEAFF. CDR3 coding DNA: TGTGCCAGCAGACCGACAGTGAACACTGAAGCTTTCTTT.

The rearrangement links TRBV5-1 to TRBJ1-1; 10 bases fit TRBD1. The CDR3 consists of 17 residues. With V trimmed by 1 base and J by 4 bases, 10 bases remained unmatched. Germline V gene sequence: CDR1 SGHRS, CDR2 YFSETQ. The DNA for the CDR3 is TGCGCCAGCAGCTTGCCCGGGGACAGGGGATGGGGCACTGAAGCTTTCTTT. Protein sequence: CASSLPGDRGWGTEAFF.

The V gene is TRBV27, the J gene TRBJ2-7, with TRBD1 matching over 7 bases. The CDR3 runs 13 residues. CDR1 and CDR2 from the germline V gene are MNHEY and SMNVEV (reference sequence). Trimming at V came to 7 bases and at J to 4 bases, leaving 7 bases not matched to a gene. The CDR3 region is CASKLTGSYEQYF. As DNA, the CDR3 is TGTGCCAGCAAGCTGACAGGGTCTTACGAGCAGTACTTC.

The rearrangement uses TRBV5-6 and TRBJ2-7; TRBD2 matches at 10 bases. Per germline, CDR1 SGHDT and CDR2 YYEEEE. CDR3 length: 15 amino acids. Germline trimming cut 3 bases from V and 6 bases from J; bases unmatched to any gene: 9. The CDR3 protein is CASSYGLAEVGEQYF. CDR3 in DNA: TGTGCCAGCAGCTACGGACTAGCGGAGGTGGGCGAGCAGTACTTC. The complete variable domain, with remaining parts taken from reference TRBV5-6 and TRBJ2-7, reads DAGVTQSPTHLIKTRGQQVTLRCSPKSGHDTVSWYQQALGQGPQFIFQYYEEEERQRGNFPDRFSGHQFPNYSSELNVNALLLGDSALYLCASSYGLAEVGEQYFGPGTRLTVT.

The J gene is TRBJ2-3, the V gene TRBV5-4; 7 bases align to TRBD2. This CDR3 contains 14 residues. Germline V gives CDR1 SGHNT, CDR2 YYREEE (reference sequence). This CDR3 is CAFVGGVQTDTQYF. CDR3 nucleotides: TGTGCATTTGTGGGGGGGGTCCAAACAGATACGCAGTATTTT.

The chain employs TRBV6-1 and TRBJ2-2; TRBD2 matches at 10 bases. Trimming took 3 bases from V and 5 from J; bases not matched to a gene: 6. CDR1 MNHNS and CDR2 SASEGT come from the germline V gene. This CDR3 spans 16 amino acids. The CDR3 sequence is CASSEEGLARTGELFF. The CDR3 coding sequence is TGTGCCAGCAGTGAGGAGGGACTAGCGAGGACCGGGGAGCTGTTTTTT.

The chain employs TRBV7-2 and TRBJ2-1; 12 bases map to TRBD2. With V trimmed by 6 bases and J by 3 bases, 6 bases remained unmatched. Germline V lookup: CDR1 SGHTA, CDR2 FQGNSA. The length of the CDR3 is 16 residues. Written as DNA, the CDR3 is TGTGCCAGCAGACATTGGACTAGCGGGAACTACAATGAGCAGTTCTTC. This translates into CASRHWTSGNYNEQFF. The full variable domain, rest sourced from reference TRBV7-2 and TRBJ2-1, is GAGVSQSPSNKVTEKGKDVELRCDPISGHTALYWYRQSLGQGLEFLIYFQGNSAPDKSGLPSDRFSAERTGGSVSTLTIQRTQQEDSAVYLCASRHWTSGNYNEQFFGPGTRLTVL.

The chain carries TRBV5-1 and TRBJ2-7, with 9 bases fitting TRBD1. Germline CDR1 is SGHRS and CDR2 is YFSETQ. This CDR3 spans 12 amino acids. Losses at the gene ends were 4 bases for V and 6 bases for J; bases not matched to a gene: 2. In DNA, the CDR3 is TGCGCCAGCAGCCGGACAGGGGTCGAGCAGTACTTC. It is translated as CASSRTGVEQYF.

The V call is TRBV24-1, the J call TRBJ2-3; D may be TRBD1 (6 bases). The germline CDR1 and CDR2 sequences are KGHDR and SFDVKD. The CDR3 extends over 14 amino acids. V lost 3 bases to trimming and J lost 6 bases, with 12 bases between them. The CDR3 loop is CATSDGGDRDTQYF. CDR3 DNA sequence: TGTGCCACCAGTGATGGGGGCGACCGGGATACGCAGTATTTT.